The T cell receptor beta chain described here comes from a study of blood T cell repertoires in COVID-19. Study information: The analysed material was cDNA or gDNA that came from T cells, B-cell-depleted T cells, or PBMCs.

The authors' processing: Amplifying reference gene primers gave estimates of nucleated cell counts. Only in-frame clones appear in the TCRdb table, and some are missing; sequencing was by immunoSEQ multiplex PCR. Clone size and V and J calls were adopted from that table, with D and trimming inferred from the DNA. Of around 79,000 clones in the sample, about 87% are singletons; the top ten hold about 8.2%. Per the germline V gene, CDR1 is SGHTA and CDR2 is FQGNSA. V was clipped by 5 bases and J by 4 bases, with 23 bases between them. There are 17 residues in the CDR3. Sequencing was carried out using peripheral blood. The TCR was taken from a human donor in a cohort sampled during active COVID-19. V and J are TRBV7-2 and TRBJ1-2, with D possibly being TRBD1 (5 bases). The CDR3 loop reads CASSGLGLPGVLYGYTF. The CDR3, as DNA: TGTGCCAGCAGCGGGTTGGGGCTACCCGGAGTCCTCTATGGCTACACCTTC.